The clone carrying this T cell receptor beta chain was recorded at least ten times. Antigen unknown. The data are from a study of T-cell reconstitution after alpha-beta-depleted transplantation in children. Molecular barcoding with unique molecular identifiers was used for the TCRbeta library. One entry per CDR3 protein, called by TCRdb with MiXCR from the PCR reads. The sample includes 530,000 or so distinct CDR3 sequences, roughly 27% of them seen just once. CDR1 SGHRS and CDR2 YFSETQ come from the germline V gene. The CDR3 length is 15 residues. With 0 bases clipped from V and 5 bases from J, the junction kept 5 bases outside the gene matches. Study-wide points: Expanded clones from the graft, numbering several hundred, reportedly supplied alpha-beta T cells about two months after transplant. Newly produced T cells mostly accounted for T-cell counts and diversity one year post-transplant. Some patients owed their high day-60 TCRbeta diversity to surviving recipient T cells and thymic progenitors.

Material: PBMCs, obtained before TCRalphabeta/CD19-depleted stem cell transplant. The chain is built from TRBV5-1 and TRBJ2-7; 10 positions agree with TRBD2. This TCR derives from a boy under two years old with Wiskott-Aldrich syndrome, due to receive a stem cell transplant. In DNA form, the CDR3 reads TGCGCCAGCAGCTTGGCTAGCGGGAGAATCAACGAGCAGTACTTC. As protein: CASSLASGRINEQYF.